This TCR beta chain appears in the sequencing data of a study of cytomegalovirus exposure and HLA in healthy donors (dated by TCRdb to 2016 to 2017). About the full investigation: An earlier analysis of 587 of the donors reported approximately 300 Gb of sequence data and approximately 120 million unique TCR beta sequences obtained from 180 million or so T cells. An early release covering 550 to 650 HLA-typed donors comprised 250 to 350 gigabases of sequencing data and around 86 million unique TCR sequences. The genetic ancestry cluster associated with self-reported Caucasian donors included roughly four fifths of the 398 genotyped donors. The aim of the study was to test whether cataloging public T cell receptors could identify signatures of past pathogen exposure. The T cell repertoires of 670 or so subjects were profiled by immunosequencing and related to cytomegalovirus serostatus. Besides the first cohort of 500 to 700 subjects, a separate validation cohort made up of 120 different subjects was used. To predict cytomegalovirus infection status, the study brought together high-throughput TCR immunosequencing, statistical association of individual TCRs with disease status, and machine learning. A later analysis re-examined previously published TCR beta repertoires from more than 600 donors and added high-resolution HLA genotyping to investigate patterns of TCR occurrence. Rather than using new phenotypic data, the later analysis identified candidate immune exposures from TCR beta sequences and from how often those sequences occurred across donors. An earlier analysis of about 620 of the donors applied high-throughput TCR beta sequencing to assess whether each TCR beta V gene segment acted as functional or pseudogenic. Donor age, sex, ethnicity and CMV serostatus were compiled together with the repertoire data. In a later genetic analysis, genome-wide SNP genotypes for about 65% of the 666 donors were used, and that subset was treated as a discovery cohort. Every discovery cohort repertoire had been produced on one sequencing platform. HLA typing included class I and class II loci at four-digit resolution. The number of typed donors differed by locus: about 629-630 for A, B, C, DRB1 and DQB1; some 500 for DQA1; around 580 for DPA1; and about 450 for DPB1. Four to six DR-DQ haplotypes were handled as single units for association and clustering, since linkage in the cohort was strong. Among around 400 genotyped donors of the cohort, an average of approximately 230,000 unique TCR beta nucleotide sequences were sequenced per donor, roughly 20% of them non-productive.

The cohort was made up of 666 healthy bone marrow donors. At the time of sampling, every cohort member was nominally healthy, though immune exposures that went unrecorded were likely present. The donor tested CMV seronegative, placing the donor among the 350 to 400 seronegative members of the cohort. Every donor gave a peripheral blood sample, and the peripheral blood mononuclear cells from that sample were used for TCR beta sequencing. Genomic DNA was extracted from the blood cell samples with the Qiagen DNeasy Blood Extraction Kit. Germline trimming: 6 bases from V, 7 bases from J; junction bases outside gene matches: 13. CDR1 and CDR2 are drawn from the germline V gene (reference sequence): LNHDA, SQIVND. From the cysteine up to the phenylalanine, the CDR3 has a length of 18 residues. This entry keeps only the CDR3 DNA: 54 bases, framed from base 1. As concerns this clone: No cognate antigen has been identified for it. Within one base of it there is no much larger clone, and no base qualities were kept.

Study-wide conclusions, independent of this receptor: In a later analysis, HLA-associated TCR beta chains showed more clonal expansion and lower generation probabilities than non-associated chains that were equally common. The 87-base-pair reads could not distinguish some IMGT-functional V segments, including TRBV6-2 and TRBV6-3, so those segments were excluded. Roughly uniform sequencing depth across donors was assumed in presence/absence analyses, although this assumption may not hold. In the study, around 150 TCR beta chains were listed as associated with cytomegalovirus. In this cohort, only TCR beta chains were sequenced, and detectable features were limited by the absence of alpha or paired-chain data. When HLA alleles, especially DR and DQ, strongly co-occurred, TCR associations were difficult to assign to individual alleles. A further reported finding was that TCR beta sequences accurately predicted the HLA-A and HLA-B alleles for most subjects in the first cohort. Because HLA typing was unavailable for some donors at each locus, only the typed subset was used in association tests. In a later analysis, the rate of TCR association differed among HLA loci, with DRB1 alleles having the most associated TCRs and HLA-C alleles having the fewest. Most TCR sequences were seen in very few donors, while some public TCRs were found in many individuals. The only immune exposure information available for the cohort was CMV serostatus. A later genetic analysis reported fewer N-insertions in productive TCRs among donors in an Asian-associated ancestry cluster than the roughly 700-donor mean. Linkage disequilibrium might explain the correlated functional status among segregating V segments, but an unknown experimental factor could not be ruled out. An association between a missense DCLRE1C variant and V-gene and J-gene trimming of TCR beta chains was found in a later genetic analysis and replicated in an independent cohort. Several of the top co-occurrence clusters appeared to be linked to parvovirus B19, influenza, CMV and Epstein-Barr virus, according to a later analysis. The earlier analysis of a few hundred of the donors excluded around 17 rarely observed V segments, including chromosome 9 orphons, because counts were too low. In both the original and validation cohorts, the classifier was reported to diagnose cytomegalovirus status with high specificity and sensitivity. In vitro tests confirmed that a few of the cytomegalovirus-associated TCR beta chains recognize cytomegalovirus antigens. A cluster of highly shared sequence variants was judged likely to be a technical artifact of the sequencing pipeline. At a false discovery rate of 0.05, a later analysis linked 15,000 to 20,000 TCR beta sequences to specific HLA alleles. According to a later analysis, most CMV-associated TCR beta chains appeared to be HLA-restricted, and the HLA associations seemed to be driven largely by CMV exposure. Broadly in line with IMGT annotations, most TCR beta V segments showed up in productive rearrangements about 87% or about 30% of the time in an earlier analysis of several hundred of the donors. It was suggested by the authors that the approach could potentially be generalized to other disease states and immunological phenotypes.

Receptor libraries were prepared by the immunoSEQ multiplex PCR assay. The multiplex PCR relied on a mix of 60 forward primers for TCR Vbeta segments and 13 reverse primers for TCR Jbeta segments. Amplification of the CDR3 region of rearranged TCR beta genes was performed with a multiplex PCR assay on genomic DNA. On the Illumina HiSeq System, the amplified TCR beta libraries were sequenced as 87-base-pair reads. Regarding the original processing steps: A later analysis counted about 80 million unique TCR beta chains across the 550 to 800 repertoires, and around 12 million of these chains were shared by at least two donors. Raw reads were error-corrected and collapsed into unique sequences by a nearest-neighbor algorithm in which closely related sequences were merged to remove PCR and sequencing errors. V, D and J gene segments were assigned by aligning CDR3 sequences to IMGT reference sequences. For a sequence to be retained, a match of at least six nucleotides to both a V gene segment and a J gene segment was required. A rearrangement counted as productive if the CDR3 had no stop codons and remained in frame with V and J, and every other rearrangement counted as non-productive. CDR3 was defined by IMGT convention, running from the second conserved V-encoded cysteine to the conserved J-encoded phenylalanine. Sequences without an unambiguous match to a single V gene segment were excluded from the earlier analysis of several hundred of the donors. In an earlier analysis of more than 500 of the donors, a V segment was called functional when productive rearrangements were above 56.7%, and segregating when the standard deviation between donors exceeded 5%. A statistical classification framework was built for diagnosing cytomegalovirus status from the catalog of TCR beta chain sequences. A later analysis assigned V and J genes by comparing TCR nucleotide sequences with IMGT/GENE-DB human TR gene sequences. The TCRdist pipeline was used in a later analysis to assign CDR3 sequences and most-parsimonious VDJ recombination scenarios. A later analysis defined each TCR beta chain by its CDR3 amino acid sequence plus V-gene family, and excluded reads lacking a unique V-gene family. A later analysis removed 592 highly shared, low-generation-probability nucleotide sequences to deal with suspected cross-contamination and a sequencing artifact. For each public chain, a later analysis derived a clonal expansion index from normalized ranks of inferred template counts within each repertoire. A later analysis computed generation probabilities with a VDJ recombination model fitted to out-of-frame rearrangements, and checked the results against IGoR. A later analysis scored TCR-TCR, TCR-HLA and TCR-CMV co-occurrence with hypergeometric tests, applying a repertoire-size bias correction to TCR pairs. A later analysis estimated false discovery rates by permuting HLA or CMV assignments 20 times. In a later analysis, co-occurring TCRs were grouped with DBSCAN, and TCRdist sequence similarity was added when clustering was performed within HLA-allele-positive subsets. For co-occurrence clustering, repertoires with fewer than 30,000 or more than 120,000 public chains were excluded, along with roughly 5 repertoires with anomalous nucleotide sharing. TCRdb re-hosts the immuneACCESS table, in-frame sequences only. Its copies lack some clones; in the studies checked, an unresolved V gene accounts for under half of them, and the cause for the rest is not known. The V and J calls and clone size were taken over from that table, and D and trimming were inferred from the DNA. In all, the sample holds under 70,000 clones, and 86% of those were seen once. Just under 2% of the sample belongs to the ten largest clones.

The rearranged chain carries TRBV19 and TRBJ2-2; 14 of the junction bases match TRBD2. Sequencing was performed on PBMCs. This receptor was obtained from a woman between 25 and 40 years old in good health and CMV-seronegative. The CDR3 region: CASSPRGLAGVRVGELFF. The nucleotide sequence reads as follows: TGTGCCAGTAGCCCTCGGGGACTAGCGGGAGTACGTGTCGGGGAGCTGTTTTTT.